This T cell receptor beta chain was identified in a study of cytomegalovirus exposure and HLA in healthy donors. This CDR3 contains 15 residues. V gave up 3 bases and J gave up 4 bases; unmatched junction bases: 8. Germline V CDR1 and CDR2: SGHVS, FNYEAQ. The PCR made use of 60 Vbeta and 13 Jbeta primers. Authors' analysis steps: About 11 million of tens of millions of unique TCR beta chains were shared, per a later count. TCRdb's copy holds only in-frame clones and misses some; the assay was immunoSEQ multiplex PCR. The V and J calls and clone size were taken over from that table, and D and trimming were inferred from the DNA. The data show 150,000 or so clones, with around 80% seen just once and about 6.3% held by the top ten. For this clone: Its antigen is currently unknown.

Study-level results: The Asian-associated ancestry cluster reportedly had fewer N-insertions than the 666-donor mean in a later analysis.

This sequence joins TRBV7-6 and TRBJ1-2, with TRBD1 matching over 7 bases. This clonotype originated in a male donor in good health and CMV-seropositive. The sequencing input was PBMCs. This CDR3 reads CASSFRDSSVYGYTF. CDR3 nucleotides: TGTGCCAGCAGCTTCAGGGACAGCTCAGTCTATGGCTACACCTTC.